This T cell receptor beta chain was sequenced for a study of control samples from healthy donors and cancer patients. In the case of this clone: This sample includes further DNA sequences coding for the same CDR3.

Germline CDR1 MNHEY, CDR2 SMNVEV (reference sequence). This CDR3 comprises 15 residues. The ends were cut back, 3 bases at V and 0 bases at J, with 11 bases in the middle. TCRdb's copy holds only in-frame clones and misses some; the assay was immunoSEQ multiplex PCR. The sample includes more than 95,000 clones, around 87% of them seen just once. The chain joins TRBV27 to TRBJ1-1; possibly TRBD1 for D (5 bases). The sample was blood. This clonotype originated in a man in his sixties in good health. The chain's CDR3 is CASSLSGGVNTEAFF. CDR3 coding DNA: TGTGCCAGCAGTTTGAGCGGGGGTGTGAACACTGAAGCTTTCTTT.